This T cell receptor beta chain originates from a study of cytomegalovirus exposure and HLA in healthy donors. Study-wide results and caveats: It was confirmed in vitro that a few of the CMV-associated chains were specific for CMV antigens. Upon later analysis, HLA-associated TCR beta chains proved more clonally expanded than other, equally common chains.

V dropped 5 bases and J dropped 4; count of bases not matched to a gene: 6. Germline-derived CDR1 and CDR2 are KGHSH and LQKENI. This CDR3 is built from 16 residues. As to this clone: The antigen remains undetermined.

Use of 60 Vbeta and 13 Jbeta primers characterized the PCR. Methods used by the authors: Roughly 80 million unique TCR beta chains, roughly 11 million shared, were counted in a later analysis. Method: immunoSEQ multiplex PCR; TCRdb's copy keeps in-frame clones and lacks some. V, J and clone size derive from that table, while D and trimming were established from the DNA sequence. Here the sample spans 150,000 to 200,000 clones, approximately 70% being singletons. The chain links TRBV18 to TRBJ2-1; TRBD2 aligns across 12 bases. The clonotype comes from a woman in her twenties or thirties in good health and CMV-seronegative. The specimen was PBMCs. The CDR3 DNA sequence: TGTGCCAGCTCATCTAGCGGGAGGGCCTTGTACAATGAGCAGTTCTTC. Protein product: CASSSSGRALYNEQFF. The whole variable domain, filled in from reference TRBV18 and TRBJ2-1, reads NAGVMQNPRHLVRRRGQEARLRCSPMKGHSHVYWYRQLPEEGLKFMVYLQKENIIDESGMPKERFSAEFPKEGPSILRIQQVVRGDSAAYFCASSSSGRALYNEQFFGPGTRLTVL.